This T cell receptor beta chain was sequenced during a study of T cell clonality in common variable immunodeficiency. Findings and caveats of the study: Reportedly, TCR beta sequences from common variable immunodeficiency showed fewer deletions and N-nucleotide insertions. T cell subpopulation sequencing would be needed to explain CVID clonality. Shared TCRbeta clones were fewer between CVID subjects than controls.

This clone was observed many times. The antigen remains undetermined. The CDR3 is cut off 3 residues early in the read; its end comes from the germline J gene. Between the trimmed V and J ends, which lost 3 bases and 3 bases, there was a span of 9 bases. This CDR3 is built from 13 residues. CDR1 SGHRS and CDR2 YFSETQ come from the germline V gene. The assay was immunoSEQ multiplex PCR, and TCRdb's table has in-frame clones only and misses some. The sample is made up of about 26,000 clones, none counted only once. This TCR came from a human donor with common variable immunodeficiency. The gene calls are TRBV5-1 and TRBJ2-5; no clear D. The sequenced sample was peripheral blood mononuclear cells. The CDR3 DNA, read in part, is TGCGCCAGCAGCTGGCGCCGGGAAGAGACC. It yields the protein CASSWRREET. The whole CDR3 protein is CASSWRREETQYF.